The 8 T cell receptor beta chains given below trace back to one sample, sequenced in a study of shared clonotypes between healthy human individuals. TCRdb's copy holds only in-frame clones and misses some; the assay was immunoSEQ multiplex PCR. The sample consists of some 1.5 million clones, roughly 96% of them appearing once. Sequencing was carried out using naive CD4+ T cells sorted from blood. Subset reported: CD45RA+ positively selected. The source is a man aged 25-45 years in good health.

This chain connects TRBV28 to TRBJ1-1; tentatively, D is TRBD1 (6 bases). The CDR3 covers 16 residues. The V end was cut by 0 bases, the J end by 4 bases, with 15 bases between. Germline CDR1 and CDR2: MDHEN and SYDVKM. CDR3: CASSLWQGRFRTEAFF. DNA for the CDR3: TGTGCCAGCAGTTTATGGCAGGGGAGGTTCCGCACTGAAGCTTTCTTT.

The CDR3 loop reads CASSFGSGRSYNEQFF. DNA for the CDR3: TGTGCCAGCAGTTTCGGGTCTGGGAGGTCCTACAATGAGCAGTTCTTC. V gene TRBV28 combines with J gene TRBJ2-1, with a tentative D call TRBD2 (6 bases). The CDR3 loop spans 16 amino acids. The V gene's germline CDR1 is MDHEN and CDR2 SYDVKM. Trimming cost V 3 bases and J 1 base, with 13 bases left between them.

CDR3 bases: TGTGCCAGCAGTTACGCCAGCGGGAGCACCCCCAATGAGCAGTTCTTC. Translated, it gives CASSYASGSTPNEQFF. This chain uses TRBV6-6 with TRBJ2-1; 8 nucleotides line up with TRBD2. V trimming: 2 bases; J trimming: 6 bases; junction bases outside the gene matches: 9. Germline V gene lookup returns CDR1 MNHNY and CDR2 SVGAGI (reference sequence). The CDR3 has 16 residues.

The CDR3 protein is CASRLADDYNEQFF. CDR3 nucleotide sequence: TGTGCCAGCCGACTAGCGGACGACTACAATGAGCAGTTCTTC. V usage is TRBV18 and J usage is TRBJ2-1; 9 positions match TRBD2. After removal of 8 bases from V and 3 bases from J, the junction contained 5 bases not matched to a gene. The length of the CDR3 is 14 residues. Germline V lookup: CDR1 KGHSH, CDR2 LQKENI.

V is TRBV6-1 and J is TRBJ1-5; no reliable D call. The CDR3 is 14 residues long. Germline V CDR1 and CDR2: MNHNS, SASEGT. The V and J ends lost 1 base and 6 bases respectively, with 10 bases between them. This chain's CDR3 is CASSEGPRGQPQHF. In DNA, the CDR3 is TGTGCCAGCAGTGAAGGACCCCGAGGTCAGCCCCAGCATTTT.

The chain carries TRBV28 and TRBJ1-1, with D hard to call. V dropped 3 bases and J dropped 1 base, with 12 bases sitting between them. This CDR3 has 15 residues. The germline V gene encodes CDR1 MDHEN and CDR2 SYDVKM. CDR3 residues: CASSFPPGENTEAFF. The CDR3 coding sequence is TGTGCCAGCAGTTTCCCCCCGGGAGAGAACACTGAAGCTTTCTTT.

J is TRBJ1-2 and V is TRBV6-5; 7 nucleotides align to TRBD1. V was clipped by 6 bases and J by 8 bases; unmatched bases: 9. The germline CDR1 and CDR2 sequences are MNHEY and SVGAGI. The CDR3 loop spans 13 amino acids. CDR3 bases: TGTGCCAGCAGCCAGGACAGGTTCTTGGGCTACACCTTC. Translation: CASSQDRFLGYTF.

The chain joins TRBV2 to TRBJ2-2; D remains unclear. CDR1 is SNHLY and CDR2 is FYNNEI in the germline V gene. The length of the CDR3 is 13 residues. V was pared by 7 bases and J by 2 bases, with 8 bases between. CDR3 DNA: TGTGCCAGCAAGGCAGAAAACACCGGGGAGCTGTTTTTT. It yields the protein CASKAENTGELFF.